Listed here is a single T cell receptor beta chain. The data stem from a study of blood T cell repertoires in COVID-19. Sequenced by immunoSEQ multiplex PCR; TCRdb stores in-frame clones only, minus some. The table has about 210,000 clones, roughly four fifths seen once; the top ten hold roughly 12%. The CDR3 covers 15 residues. Germline lookup yields CDR1 LGHNA and CDR2 YSLEER. V lost 0 bases to trimming and J lost 4 bases, with 10 bases between them. The receptor's source is a woman aged 35 to 49 with acute or convalescent COVID-19. Sequencing input: peripheral blood. The V gene is TRBV4-3, the J gene TRBJ2-1; the D is unclear. CDR3 sequence reads: CASSQDLASYNEQFF. As DNA, the CDR3 is TGCGCCAGCAGCCAAGATCTGGCCAGTTACAATGAGCAGTTCTTC.